The next 32 T cell receptor beta chains were all read from a single sample in a study of blood T cell repertoires in COVID-19. Sequencing used immunoSEQ multiplex PCR; TCRdb keeps in-frame clones, though not all of them. This sample yields roughly 260,000 clones, of which roughly 80% are seen a single time; 4% belongs to the top ten. The sample comprised peripheral blood. These receptors were collected from a woman aged 40 to 50 with active or convalescent COVID-19.

Of note for this clone: Relative to the germline gene, one junction end is altered; a read error may explain this. V usage is TRBV2 and J usage is TRBJ1-1; no clear D gene. This CDR3 spans 14 amino acids. Germline CDR1 reads SNHLY; CDR2 reads FYNNEI. CDR3 sequence reads: CANSAEGSNTEAFF. Here the CDR3 DNA reads TGTGCCAACAGTGCGGAGGGTTCGAACACTGAAGCTTTCTTT.

The chain couples TRBV28 to TRBJ2-6; no clear D. V gave up 0 bases and J gave up 4 bases, with 10 bases separating them. Germline V gene sequence: CDR1 MDHEN, CDR2 SYDVKM. The CDR3 totals 16 residues. CDR3 region: CASSLWELPGANVLTF. The CDR3 coding sequence is TGTGCCAGCAGTTTATGGGAGCTACCCGGGGCCAACGTCCTGACTTTC.

The V gene is TRBV7-9, the J gene TRBJ2-2, with D unclear. Germline values: CDR1 SEHNR, CDR2 FQNEAQ (reference sequence). The V gene lost 2 bases and the J gene lost 4 bases, with 11 bases spanning the gap. The CDR3 is 15 residues long. The CDR3 loop is CASSLWVGGTGELFF. The CDR3 coding sequence is TGTGCCAGCAGCTTATGGGTAGGCGGCACCGGGGAGCTGTTTTTT.

V is TRBV7-9 and J is TRBJ2-3; 11 bases agree with TRBD2. Germline V gene data show CDR1 as SEHNR and CDR2 as FQNEAQ (reference sequence). J was trimmed by 2 bases and V by 4 bases; bases with no gene match: 5. CDR3 length: 16 amino acids. The DNA for the CDR3 is TGTGCCAGCAGCTCTATGACTAGCGGGGACACAGATACGCAGTATTTT. As protein: CASSSMTSGDTDTQYF.

The chain is built from TRBV28 and TRBJ2-3; 8 bases are a match to TRBD1. This CDR3 comprises 14 residues. The V gene's germline CDR1 is MDHEN and CDR2 SYDVKM. V lost 7 bases, J lost 5 bases, and 8 bases stayed unmatched. CDR3 in amino acids: CASTKPTGVDTQYF. The CDR3 DNA reads as TGTGCCAGCACCAAGCCGACAGGGGTAGATACGCAGTATTTT.

The chain is built from TRBV30 and TRBJ2-2, with 10 bases matching TRBD2. With 0 bases clipped from V and 1 base from J, the junction kept 2 bases outside the gene matches. This CDR3 is built from 16 residues. The germline CDR1 and CDR2 sequences are GTSNPN and SVGIG (reference sequence). The CDR3 reads CAWSVLAGRNTGELFF. In nucleotides, the CDR3 is TGTGCCTGGAGTGTACTAGCGGGGAGGAACACCGGGGAGCTGTTTTTT.

The CDR3 nucleotides are TGTGCCAGCAGATTGACAGGGTCCTATGGCTACACCTTC. Its protein is CASRLTGSYGYTF. The rearrangement uses TRBV27 and TRBJ1-2; 7 nucleotides agree with TRBD1. Trimming cost V 6 bases and J 4 bases; bases outside gene matches: 5. CDR1 MNHEY and CDR2 SMNVEV come from the germline V gene (reference sequence). This CDR3 has 13 amino acids.

In the case of this clone: Distinct nucleotide sequences in the sample also encode this CDR3. The chain is built from TRBV9 and TRBJ1-6; D is unresolved. CDR3 size: 14 residues. With 2 bases removed from V and 6 bases from J, the gap between germline ends came to 9 bases. The V gene's germline CDR1 is SGDLS and CDR2 YYNGEE. Written as DNA, the CDR3 is TGTGCCAGCAGCGTTGGAGGGAGTAATTCACCCCTCCACTTT. Amino acid sequence: CASSVGGSNSPLHF.

The chain joins TRBV11-2 to TRBJ2-7; 10 bases fit TRBD1. After removal of 5 bases from V and 6 bases from J, the junction contained 10 bases not matched to a gene. Germline CDR1 and CDR2: SGHAT and FQNNGV. This CDR3 is 15 amino acids long. Written as DNA, the CDR3 is TGTGCCAGCAGCAGGGGACAGGGGCGTGGAAGCGAGCAGTACTTC. Protein product: CASSRGQGRGSEQYF.

The chain uses TRBV11-3 and TRBJ2-7, with TRBD2 matching over 8 bases. The V segment lost 5 bases and the J segment 5 bases; nucleotides outside the gene matches: 8. Germline CDR1 and CDR2: SGHNT and YENEEA. This CDR3 comprises 14 residues. CDR3 coding DNA: TGTGCCAGCAGCCCCATCGGGGGGGCCCACGAGCAGTACTTC. This encodes CASSPIGGAHEQYF.

The rearrangement uses TRBV9 and TRBJ2-1, with 7 bases identical to TRBD1. This CDR3 has 14 residues. Looked up from germline, CDR1 is SGDLS and CDR2 is YYNGEE. V lost 1 base to trimming and J lost 8 bases; unmatched junction nucleotides: 6. CDR3 loop: CASSVTSQGHEQFF. Here the CDR3 DNA reads TGTGCCAGCAGCGTAACTTCACAGGGGCATGAGCAGTTCTTC.

The gene calls are TRBV19 and TRBJ2-1, with 10 bases identical to TRBD2. V lost 4 bases, J lost 2 bases, and 5 bases stayed unmatched. The CDR3 contains 16 residues. Germline V CDR1 and CDR2: LNHDA, SQIVND (reference sequence). CDR3 loop: CASSTSSGGAYNEQFF. CDR3 in DNA: TGTGCCAGTAGTACCTCGAGCGGGGGGGCCTACAATGAGCAGTTCTTC. Full variable domain (remainder filled in from reference TRBV19 and TRBJ2-1): DGGITQSPKYLFRKEGQNVTLSCEQNLNHDAMYWYRQDPGQGLRLIYYSQIVNDFQKGDIAEGYSVSREKKESFPLTVTSAQKNPTAFYLCASSTSSGGAYNEQFFGPGTRLTVL.

This clone was detected only once. The J gene is TRBJ2-3, the V gene TRBV5-5; 10 bases line up with TRBD2. Germline V gives CDR1 SGHKS, CDR2 YYEKEE (reference sequence). CDR3 length equals 16 residues. Trimming cost V 4 bases and J 1 base; bases outside gene matches: 6. The CDR3 loop reads CASSPESGGGTDTQYF. The CDR3 nucleotides read TGTGCCAGCAGCCCAGAGAGCGGGGGGGGCACAGATACGCAGTATTTT.

V is TRBV6-1 and J is TRBJ1-5, with D unresolved. This CDR3 is 13 amino acids long. Trimming left V 3 bases short and J 4 bases short, with 7 bases between. Per the germline V gene, CDR1 is MNHNS and CDR2 is SASEGT. The CDR3 coding sequence is TGTGCCAGCAGTGATCTCGGGAATCAGCCCCAGCATTTT. This codes for CASSDLGNQPQHF.

The chain has TRBV5-1 and TRBJ2-3; D unresolved. The CDR3 runs to 16 residues. Per germline, CDR1 SGHRS and CDR2 YFSETQ. The V and J ends lost 0 bases and 0 bases respectively, with 11 bases between them. The CDR3 sequence is CASSLVGRSSTDTQYF. CDR3 nucleotides: TGCGCCAGCAGCTTGGTGGGCCGGTCTAGCACAGATACGCAGTATTTT.

The V call is TRBV30, the J call TRBJ1-4, with 7 positions matching TRBD1. The CDR3 is 15 amino acids. Looked up from germline, CDR1 is GTSNPN and CDR2 is SVGIG (reference sequence). V trimming: 5 bases; J trimming: 3 bases; junction bases outside the gene matches: 9. CDR3 DNA: TGTGCCTGGCATCCCCCGGGACAGTCTAATGAAAAACTGTTTTTT. Its protein product is CAWHPPGQSNEKLFF.

This clone was observed a handful of times. Other DNA sequences within the sample encode an identical CDR3. The chain recombines TRBV12-3 or TRBV12-4 with TRBJ1-2; TRBD1 aligns across 7 bases. This CDR3 is 13 amino acids long. The ends lost 6 bases at V and 4 bases at J; junction bases unmatched: 5. The CDR3 is CASSPTGTYGYTF. DNA for the CDR3: TGTGCCAGCAGCCCGACAGGGACCTATGGCTACACCTTC.

V usage is TRBV19 and J usage is TRBJ1-1; D gene unclear. CDR1 and CDR2 (germline): LNHDA, SQIVND (reference sequence). The CDR3 runs 11 residues. Trimming took off 8 bases at V and 8 bases at J, with 12 bases between the two ends. Here the CDR3 DNA reads TGTGCCAGTCTCTTTAGTTCCGAAGCTTTCTTT. As protein: CASLFSSEAFF.

The chain employs TRBV19 and TRBJ2-5, with 8 bases aligning to TRBD2. J was trimmed by 4 bases and V by 6 bases; bases with no gene match: 4. The CDR3 loop spans 13 amino acids. CDR1 LNHDA and CDR2 SQIVND come from the germline V gene (reference sequence). In DNA form, the CDR3 reads TGTGCCAGTAGGACTAGCGCTTCAGAGACCCAGTACTTC. This encodes CASRTSASETQYF. Full variable domain (rest looked up from reference TRBV19 and TRBJ2-5): DGGITQSPKYLFRKEGQNVTLSCEQNLNHDAMYWYRQDPGQGLRLIYYSQIVNDFQKGDIAEGYSVSREKKESFPLTVTSAQKNPTAFYLCASRTSASETQYFGPGTRLLVL.

This CDR3 is CASRDRARNTEAFF. CDR3 nucleotide sequence: TGTGCCAGCAGGGACAGGGCCAGGAACACTGAAGCTTTCTTT. The chain joins TRBV6-5 to TRBJ1-1; 8 bases map to TRBD1. The CDR3 totals 14 residues. The trim removed 6 bases at V and 1 base at J, leaving 4 bases unmatched. Germline-derived CDR1 and CDR2 are MNHEY and SVGAGI.

The chain carries TRBV3-1 (or the pseudogene TRBV3-2) and TRBJ1-5; 9 nucleotides align to TRBD1. CDR1 and CDR2 from the germline V gene are LGHDT and YNNKEL (reference sequence). This CDR3 is 14 amino acids long. V shed 6 bases and J 6 bases; nucleotides not matched to a gene: 6. CDR3 bases: TGTGCCAGCAGTCTTGGGACAGGGACTCAGCCCCAGCATTTT. Its protein product is CASSLGTGTQPQHF.

The rearrangement links TRBV27 to TRBJ1-2; possible D gene TRBD1, 6 bases. Deletions cut 6 bases from V and 5 bases from J, with 13 bases between. Looked up from germline, CDR1 is MNHEY and CDR2 is SMNVEV (reference sequence). The CDR3 runs 13 residues. The CDR3 loop reads CASSLDSYYGYTF. The DNA for the CDR3 is TGTGCCAGCAGCTTGGACAGTTATTATGGCTACACCTTC.

This chain joins TRBV30 and TRBJ1-6; TRBD1 is a possible D gene (5 bases). Trimming took 2 bases from V and 10 from J, leaving 27 bases between them. The CDR3 length is 18 residues. CDR1 is GTSNPN, CDR2 SVGIG, per germline (reference sequence). The CDR3 sequence: CAWSRPLPGEVRDSPLHF. The CDR3 DNA follows: TGTGCCTGGAGTCGACCGCTCCCGGGAGAAGTCCGGGACTCACCCCTCCACTTT.

The sample holds a few counts of this clone. V gene TRBV30 combines with J gene TRBJ1-5; D unresolved. Germline CDR1 is GTSNPN and CDR2 is SVGIG (reference sequence). Between the trimmed V and J ends, which lost 1 base and 1 base, there was a span of 5 bases. This CDR3 spans 13 amino acids. CDR3 in amino acids: CAWSAESNQPQHF. The DNA for the CDR3 is TGTGCCTGGAGTGCGGAGAGCAATCAGCCCCAGCATTTT.

J is TRBJ1-3 and V is TRBV28; D gene ambiguous. Germline V gene lookup returns CDR1 MDHEN and CDR2 SYDVKM. Trimming removed 6 bases at V and 0 bases at J, with 21 bases between. This CDR3 has 18 residues. For the CDR3, the DNA is TGTGCCAGCAGCTTCCTACGTCCCAGGCGAAGCTCTGGAAACACCATATATTTT. As protein: CASSFLRPRRSSGNTIYF.

This clone has a single count. The V gene is TRBV24-1, the J gene TRBJ2-7; TRBD1 agrees at 9 bases. CDR3 length: 14 amino acids. J gave up 0 bases and V 7 bases, and 3 bases lay outside the gene matches. The germline V gene encodes CDR1 KGHDR and CDR2 SFDVKD. In DNA form, the CDR3 reads TGTGCCACCAGCGGACAGGGGAGCTCCTACGAGCAGTACTTC. Its translation: CATSGQGSSYEQYF.

This rearrangement joins TRBV2 to TRBJ1-5; a possible D gene is TRBD1 (6 bases). V gave up 5 bases and J gave up 1 base, with 9 bases separating them. Germline values: CDR1 SNHLY, CDR2 FYNNEI. This CDR3 spans 14 amino acids. The CDR3 coding sequence is TGTGCCAGCAGTTGGGACACGAGCAATCAGCCCCAGCATTTT. Its protein product is CASSWDTSNQPQHF.

This clone was seen once. This rearrangement joins TRBV5-1 to TRBJ1-6; 7 bases match TRBD1. The length of the CDR3 is 15 residues. The V segment lost 4 bases and the J segment 6 bases; nucleotides outside the gene matches: 7. Looked up from germline, CDR1 is SGHRS and CDR2 is YFSETQ. CDR3 sequence reads: CASSTQGEGNSPLHF. CDR3 DNA: TGCGCCAGCAGCACCCAGGGGGAAGGTAATTCACCCCTCCACTTT.

V usage is TRBV5-1 and J usage is TRBJ2-5, with a possible D match to TRBD2 (6 bases). Trimming removed 3 bases at V and 5 bases at J, with 14 bases between. In germline, CDR1 is SGHRS, CDR2 YFSETQ. CDR3 size: 14 residues. CDR3 amino acids: CASSWSGFQETQYF. The CDR3 bases are TGCGCCAGCAGCTGGAGCGGGTTTCAGGAGACCCAGTACTTC.

The chain uses TRBV11-1 and TRBJ2-1, with TRBD2 matching over 12 bases. This CDR3 is 14 amino acids long. Germline V gives CDR1 SGHAT, CDR2 FQDESV (reference sequence). The V gene end was trimmed by 5 bases and the J gene end by 9 bases; junction bases not matched to a gene: 5. DNA for the CDR3: TGTGCCAGCAGCCGGACTAGCGGGGAAAGTGAGCAGTTCTTC. Translation gives CASSRTSGESEQFF. Full variable domain (rest looked up from reference TRBV11-1 and TRBJ2-1): EAEVAQSPRYKITEKSQAVAFWCDPISGHATLYWYRQILGQGPELLVQFQDESVVDDSQLPKDRFSAERLKGVDSTLKIQPAELGDSAMYLCASSRTSGESEQFFGPGTRLTVL.

The chain is built from TRBV5-1 and TRBJ2-1; 10 bases agree with TRBD1. Germline trimming cut 3 bases from V and 8 bases from J; bases unmatched to any gene: 2. This CDR3 is 13 amino acids long. CDR1 is SGHRS, CDR2 YFSETQ, per germline. The chain's CDR3 is CASSSTGGYEQFF. The CDR3 nucleotides read TGCGCCAGCAGCTCGACAGGGGGCTATGAGCAGTTCTTC.

CDR3 protein: CASARDNSNYGYTF. The CDR3 nucleotides are TGTGCCAGCGCCCGGGACAACTCTAACTATGGCTACACCTTC. The chain uses TRBV28 and TRBJ1-2; D may be TRBD1 (6 bases). The V gene's germline CDR1 is MDHEN and CDR2 SYDVKM. The V gene lost 8 bases and the J gene lost 0 bases, with 13 bases spanning the gap. CDR3 length: 14 amino acids.